This TCR beta chain derives from a study of blood T cell repertoires in COVID-19. Whole-study context: The United States, Italy and Spain were the sources of the acute and convalescent COVID-19 samples. Sample material is recorded as cDNA or gDNA derived from T cells, B-cell-depleted T cells, or PBMCs.

Per the authors' pipeline: From reference gene primer amplification, estimates of nucleated cell counts were derived. Produced via immunoSEQ multiplex PCR; TCRdb's table is partial and in-frame only. The DNA gave D and trimming, while V, J and clone size come from that table. The repertoire holds 300,000 to 400,000 clones, with roughly 88% as singletons. V was pared by 8 bases and J by 2 bases, with 4 bases of the junction left unmatched. CDR1 and CDR2 (germline): MNHEY, SVGAGI. The CDR3 is 13 amino acids. V usage is TRBV6-5 and J usage is TRBJ2-7; 9 bases line up with TRBD1. Sample: PBMCs or T cells enriched from blood (not recorded which). This clonotype originated in a woman aged 25 to 39 with acute COVID-19. Here the CDR3 reads CASLTGGAYEQYF. DNA for the CDR3: TGTGCCAGCCTGACAGGGGGAGCCTACGAGCAGTACTTC.